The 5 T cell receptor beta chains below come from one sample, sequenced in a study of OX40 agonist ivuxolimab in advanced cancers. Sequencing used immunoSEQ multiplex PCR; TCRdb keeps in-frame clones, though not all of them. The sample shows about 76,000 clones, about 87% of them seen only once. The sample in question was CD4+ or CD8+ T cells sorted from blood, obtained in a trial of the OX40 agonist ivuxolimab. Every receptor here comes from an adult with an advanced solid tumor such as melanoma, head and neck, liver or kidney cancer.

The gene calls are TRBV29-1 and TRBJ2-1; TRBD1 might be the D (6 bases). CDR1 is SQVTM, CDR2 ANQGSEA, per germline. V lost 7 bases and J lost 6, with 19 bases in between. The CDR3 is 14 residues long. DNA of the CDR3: TGCAGCGGGTATCGACAGGTTGGGGGCAATGAGCAGTTCTTC. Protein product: CSGYRQVGGNEQFF.

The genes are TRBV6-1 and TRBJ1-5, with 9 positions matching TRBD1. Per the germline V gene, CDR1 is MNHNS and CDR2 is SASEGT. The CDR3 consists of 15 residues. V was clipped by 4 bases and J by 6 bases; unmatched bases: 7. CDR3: CASSGDRESSQPQHF. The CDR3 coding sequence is TGTGCCAGCAGTGGGGACAGGGAGTCGAGTCAGCCCCAGCATTTT.

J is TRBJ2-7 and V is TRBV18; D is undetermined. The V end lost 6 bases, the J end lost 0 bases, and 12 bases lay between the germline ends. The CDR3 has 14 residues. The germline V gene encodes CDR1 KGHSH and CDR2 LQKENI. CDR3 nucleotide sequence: TGTGCCAGCTCTATCGACGTGGACTCCTACGAGCAGTACTTC. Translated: CASSIDVDSYEQYF.

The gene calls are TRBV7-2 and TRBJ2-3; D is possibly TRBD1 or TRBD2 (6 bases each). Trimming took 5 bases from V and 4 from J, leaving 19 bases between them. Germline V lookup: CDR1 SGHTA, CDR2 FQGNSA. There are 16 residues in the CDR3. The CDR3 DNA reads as TGTGCCAGCAGCAGTAACGTCGGGGGCTCCGCAGATACGCAGTATTTT. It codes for CASSSNVGGSADTQYF. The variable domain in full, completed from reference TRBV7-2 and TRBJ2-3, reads GAGVSQSPSNKVTEKGKDVELRCDPISGHTALYWYRQSLGQGLEFLIYFQGNSAPDKSGLPSDRFSAERTGGSVSTLTIQRTQQEDSAVYLCASSSNVGGSADTQYFGPGTRLTVL.

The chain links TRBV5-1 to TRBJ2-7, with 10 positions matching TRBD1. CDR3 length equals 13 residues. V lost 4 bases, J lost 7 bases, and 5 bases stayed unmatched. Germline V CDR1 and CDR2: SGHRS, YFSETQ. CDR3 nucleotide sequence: TGCGCCAGCAGCCTCGGACAGGGGGTAGAGCAGTACTTC. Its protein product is CASSLGQGVEQYF. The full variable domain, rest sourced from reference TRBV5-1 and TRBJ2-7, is KAGVTQTPRYLIKTRGQQVTLSCSPISGHRSVSWYQQTPGQGLQFLFEYFSETQRNKGNFPGRFSGRQFSNSRSEMNVSTLELGDSALYLCASSLGQGVEQYFGPGTRLTVT.